In this sample, the clone carrying this T cell receptor (beta chain) turned up many times. Its specificity is unknown. The data were obtained in a study of CD8 T cells in ankylosing spondylitis. Quantitative 5'-RACE with molecular barcodes generated TCR beta libraries. TCRdb called the 5' RACE reads again in MiXCR, with one record for every CDR3 protein. This sample has about 700,000 distinct CDR3 sequences, with around 19% found just once. The CDR3 extends over 16 amino acids. Germline CDR1 reads SEHNR; CDR2 reads FQNEAQ (reference sequence). Losses at the gene ends were 5 bases for V and 0 bases for J; bases not matched to a gene: 8. General study results and limits: Relatively scarce in peripheral blood, disease-linked clones were CD8+. Characteristic of ankylosing spondylitis blood, it appeared, was a TCR beta motif comprising about 8 highly homologous variants.

Specimen: blood, either unsorted or a sorted T cell fraction (not recorded which). The rearrangement links TRBV7-9 to TRBJ1-1; 8 bases are shared with TRBD1. This sequence originates from a male donor with ankylosing spondylitis. In nucleotides, the CDR3 is TGTGCCAGCAGCCCGTCTCAGGGGGCTGTGAACACTGAAGCTTTCTTT. This gives the protein CASSPSQGAVNTEAFF. Supplemented by reference TRBV7-9 and TRBJ1-1, the full variable domain reads DTGVSQNPRHKITKRGQNVTFRCDPISEHNRLYWYRQTLGQGPEFLTYFQNEAQLEKSRLLSDRFSAERPKGSFSTLEIQRTEQGDSAMYLCASSPSQGAVNTEAFFGQGTRLTVV.